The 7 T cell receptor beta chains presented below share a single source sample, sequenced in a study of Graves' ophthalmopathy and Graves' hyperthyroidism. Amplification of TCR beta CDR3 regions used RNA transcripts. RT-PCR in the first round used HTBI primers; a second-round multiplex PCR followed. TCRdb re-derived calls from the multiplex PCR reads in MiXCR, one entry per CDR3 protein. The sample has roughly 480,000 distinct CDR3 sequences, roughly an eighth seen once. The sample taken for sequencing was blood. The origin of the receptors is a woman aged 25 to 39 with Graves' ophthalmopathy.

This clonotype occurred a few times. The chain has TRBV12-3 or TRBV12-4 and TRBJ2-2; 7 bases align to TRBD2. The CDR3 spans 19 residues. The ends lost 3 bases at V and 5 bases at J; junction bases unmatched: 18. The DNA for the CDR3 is TGTGCCAGCAGTTTTTTAGTCGGGGACTACCCGAGGGCTACCGGGGAGCTGTTTTTT. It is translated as CASSFLVGDYPRATGELFF.

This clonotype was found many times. CDR3: CASSLRQLNTEAFF. The CDR3 DNA is TGTGCCAGCAGTTTACGACAGCTGAACACTGAAGCTTTCTTT. This chain connects TRBV12-3 or TRBV12-4 to TRBJ1-1; maybe TRBD1 (5 bases). Between the trimmed V and J ends, which lost 2 bases and 0 bases, there was a span of 7 bases. This CDR3 region has 14 residues.

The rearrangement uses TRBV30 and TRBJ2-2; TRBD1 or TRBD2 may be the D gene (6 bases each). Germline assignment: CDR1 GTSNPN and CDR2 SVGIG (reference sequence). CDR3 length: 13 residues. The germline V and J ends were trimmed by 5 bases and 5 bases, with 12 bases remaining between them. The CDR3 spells CAWQQGRTGELFF. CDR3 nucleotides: TGTGCCTGGCAGCAGGGGAGGACCGGGGAGCTGTTTTTT.

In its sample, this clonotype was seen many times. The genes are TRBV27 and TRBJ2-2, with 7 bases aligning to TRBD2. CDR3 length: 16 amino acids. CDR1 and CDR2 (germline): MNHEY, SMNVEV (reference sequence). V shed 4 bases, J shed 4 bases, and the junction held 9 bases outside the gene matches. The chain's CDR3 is CASSSKGGRATGELFF. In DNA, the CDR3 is TGTGCCAGCAGTTCAAAGGGAGGGCGCGCCACCGGGGAGCTGTTTTTT.

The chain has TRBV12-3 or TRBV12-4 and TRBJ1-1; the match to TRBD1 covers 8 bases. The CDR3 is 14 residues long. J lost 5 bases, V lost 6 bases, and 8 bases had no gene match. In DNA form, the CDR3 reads TGTGCCAGCAGCCGGACAGGGCGCCTGACTGAAGCTTTCTTT. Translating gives CASSRTGRLTEAFF.

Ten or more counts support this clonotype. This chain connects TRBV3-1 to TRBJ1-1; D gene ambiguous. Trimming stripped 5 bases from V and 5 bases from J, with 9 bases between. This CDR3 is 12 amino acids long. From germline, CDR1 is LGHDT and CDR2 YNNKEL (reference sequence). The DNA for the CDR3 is TGTGCCAGCAGCGCCCGGGGTACTGAAGCTTTCTTT. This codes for CASSARGTEAFF.

Written as DNA, the CDR3 is TGTGCCAGCAGTTTATGGGCAGCTTCCTACGAGCAGTACTTC. As protein: CASSLWAASYEQYF. This chain links TRBV28 with TRBJ2-7; no reliable D call. The CDR3 is made up of 14 amino acids. The germline CDR1 and CDR2 sequences are MDHEN and SYDVKM. The V end was cut by 0 bases, the J end by 1 base, with 7 bases between.